This entry lists 20 T cell receptor beta chains sequenced from one sample in a study of OX40 agonist ivuxolimab in advanced cancers. The repertoire was sequenced with immunoSEQ multiplex PCR; TCRdb's copy has only in-frame clones and lacks some. The sample lists roughly 48,000 clones; roughly 84% were seen once. Source: CD4+ or CD8+ T cells sorted from blood, taken in a trial of the OX40 agonist ivuxolimab. The receptors stem from an adult with an advanced solid tumor such as melanoma, head and neck, liver or kidney cancer.

The gene calls are TRBV5-1 and TRBJ2-1; tentative D call: TRBD2 (5 bases). V was shortened by 4 bases and J by 0 bases, with 14 bases between the two germline ends. The CDR3 runs to 16 residues. Germline V gene data show CDR1 as SGHRS and CDR2 as YFSETQ. CDR3 coding DNA: TGCGCCAGCAGCGAAAGCGGCGATAGCTCCTACAATGAGCAGTTCTTC. It encodes CASSESGDSSYNEQFF. The full variable domain, with the rest looked up from reference TRBV5-1 and TRBJ2-1, is KAGVTQTPRYLIKTRGQQVTLSCSPISGHRSVSWYQQTPGQGLQFLFEYFSETQRNKGNFPGRFSGRQFSNSRSEMNVSTLELGDSALYLCASSESGDSSYNEQFFGPGTRLTVL.

This chain links TRBV30 with TRBJ2-7; tentatively, D is TRBD2 (5 bases). V was pared by 4 bases and J by 4 bases, with 8 bases between. This CDR3 is built from 11 residues. Germline V gene lookup returns CDR1 GTSNPN and CDR2 SVGIG (reference sequence). CDR3 amino acids: CAWKVAYEQYF. In DNA form, the CDR3 reads TGTGCCTGGAAGGTAGCGTACGAGCAGTACTTC.

This clone was observed a handful of times. The chain has TRBV5-1 and TRBJ2-3; D remains ambiguous. CDR3 length: 13 residues. The V gene lost 4 bases and the J gene lost 10 bases, with 16 bases spanning the gap. The germline CDR1 and CDR2 sequences are SGHRS and YFSETQ. CDR3 loop: CASSLVGGNPQYF. Written as DNA, the CDR3 is TGCGCCAGCAGCCTGGTCGGTGGGAATCCGCAGTATTTT.

This chain connects TRBV7-9 to TRBJ2-2; D is undetermined. The V end was cut by 5 bases, the J end by 0 bases, with 16 bases between. The germline gives CDR1 SEHNR, CDR2 FQNEAQ (reference sequence). The CDR3 runs to 17 residues. In nucleotides, the CDR3 is TGTGCCAGCAGCCACGTCCGCCGCGGACCGAACACCGGGGAGCTGTTTTTT. Its translation is CASSHVRRGPNTGELFF.

The rearrangement links TRBV10-3 to TRBJ1-5, with a weak D call TRBD1 (5 bases). This CDR3 region has 17 residues. Germline V gene sequence: CDR1 ENHRY, CDR2 SYGVKD. The ends were cut back, 2 bases at V and 4 bases at J, with 18 bases in the middle. CDR3: CAISENPPDTGNQPQHF. In DNA form, the CDR3 reads TGTGCCATCAGTGAGAACCCCCCGGACACGGGGAATCAGCCCCAGCATTTT.

The rearrangement joins TRBV6-4 to TRBJ2-5; perhaps TRBD1 as D (5 bases). Germline CDR1 reads MRHNA; CDR2 reads SNTAGT. Between the trimmed V and J ends, which lost 6 bases and 2 bases, there was a span of 10 bases. CDR3 length: 13 residues. This chain's CDR3 is CASRTQGQETQYF. DNA for the CDR3: TGTGCCAGCAGGACCCAGGGACAAGAGACCCAGTACTTC.

The rearrangement links TRBV2 to TRBJ1-5; maybe TRBD1 (5 bases). The CDR3 runs to 15 residues. Germline values: CDR1 SNHLY, CDR2 FYNNEI. V lost 7 bases and J lost 0, with 13 bases in between. The CDR3 DNA follows: TGTGCCAGCATCAACGGGGGGGGTAGCAATCAGCCCCAGCATTTT. Amino acids: CASINGGGSNQPQHF.

The chain has TRBV11-2 and TRBJ2-1; D is undetermined. Germline values: CDR1 SGHAT, CDR2 FQNNGV. V was clipped by 7 bases and J by 8 bases, with 9 bases between them. The CDR3 is 11 residues long. CDR3 DNA sequence: TGTGCCAGCAACGCCTGGGATGAGCAGTTCTTC. Its protein is CASNAWDEQFF. Based on the CDR3 plus reference TRBV11-2 and TRBJ2-1, the full variable domain is EAGVAQSPRYKIIEKRQSVAFWCNPISGHATLYWYQQILGQGPKLLIQFQNNGVVDDSQLPKDRFSAERLKGVDSTLKIQPAKLEDSAVYLCASNAWDEQFFGPGTRLTVL.

CDR3 DNA sequence: TGTGCCAGCAGGCGGAGGGACAGAAACTACGAGCAGTACTTC. Amino acid sequence: CASRRRDRNYEQYF. The chain employs TRBV5-6 and TRBJ2-7; tentative D call: TRBD1 (7 bases). V lost 5 bases to trimming and J lost 3 bases, with 15 bases between them. Germline V gene data show CDR1 as SGHDT and CDR2 as YYEEEE. The CDR3 length is 14 residues.

This clone has a single count. Distinct nucleotide sequences in the sample also encode this CDR3. The gene calls are TRBV5-6 and TRBJ2-3; 9 bases agree with TRBD2. The CDR3 is 14 residues long. Per germline, CDR1 SGHDT and CDR2 YYEEEE. The V segment lost 3 bases and the J segment 6 bases; nucleotides outside the gene matches: 5. The CDR3 DNA follows: TGTGCCAGCAGCTCCTTAGCGGGGGAGGATACGCAGTATTTT. Residues: CASSSLAGEDTQYF.

V and J are TRBV30 and TRBJ1-3; D is perhaps TRBD1 (5 bases). Germline values: CDR1 GTSNPN, CDR2 SVGIG (reference sequence). V lost 0 bases to trimming and J lost 1 base, with 13 bases between them. This CDR3 is 16 amino acids long. The chain's CDR3 is CAWSVRLTGSGNTIYF. The CDR3 DNA is TGTGCCTGGAGTGTACGGTTAACAGGTTCTGGAAACACCATATATTTT.

The chain recombines TRBV5-1 with TRBJ1-2; D ambiguous. From germline, CDR1 is SGHRS and CDR2 YFSETQ. This CDR3 has 14 amino acids. Trimming took off 1 base at V and 5 bases at J, with 12 bases between the two ends. CDR3 sequence: CASSLHLVGYGYTF. The CDR3 DNA reads TGCGCCAGCAGCTTGCACTTGGTAGGGTATGGCTACACCTTC.

The chain joins TRBV7-8 to TRBJ2-1; D might be TRBD1 (5 bases). Looked up from germline, CDR1 is SGHVS and CDR2 is FQNEAQ. The V and J ends lost 1 base and 9 bases respectively, with 16 bases between them. CDR3 length: 15 amino acids. CDR3 nucleotides: TGTGCCAGCAGCTTAGAACAGGCCCAAGGTGGTGAGCAGTTCTTC. It specifies CASSLEQAQGGEQFF.

This sequence joins TRBV4-1 and TRBJ2-1, with D possibly being TRBD1 or TRBD2 (5 bases each). V lost 8 bases and J 0 bases, leaving 14 bases between the germline ends. There are 15 residues in the CDR3. From germline, CDR1 is MGHRA and CDR2 YSYEKL. CDR3 bases: TGCGCCAGCGGGGAAGTGAGGGGCTCCTACAATGAGCAGTTCTTC. Residues: CASGEVRGSYNEQFF.

This rearrangement joins TRBV5-6 to TRBJ2-4; D perhaps matches TRBD1 (7 bases). Germline CDR1 reads SGHDT; CDR2 reads YYEEEE. This CDR3 comprises 14 residues. V was clipped by 2 bases and J by 5 bases, with 11 bases between them. The CDR3 is CASSLGGGQNIQYF. For the CDR3, the DNA is TGTGCCAGCAGCTTAGGAGGGGGCCAAAACATTCAGTACTTC.

This rearrangement joins TRBV19 to TRBJ1-1, with unresolved D. CDR3 length equals 13 residues. Trimming shortened V by 2 bases and J by 7 bases, and 11 bases separated the two germline ends. The germline gives CDR1 LNHDA, CDR2 SQIVND (reference sequence). CDR3 loop: CASSISSGIEAFF. The CDR3 bases are TGTGCCAGTAGTATATCATCCGGGATTGAAGCTTTCTTT. Filled out from reference TRBV19 and TRBJ1-1, the complete variable domain reads DGGITQSPKYLFRKEGQNVTLSCEQNLNHDAMYWYRQDPGQGLRLIYYSQIVNDFQKGDIAEGYSVSREKKESFPLTVTSAQKNPTAFYLCASSISSGIEAFFGQGTRLTVV.

This clone appeared a few times. The V gene is TRBV2, the J gene TRBJ2-2; D uncertain. The CDR3 totals 13 residues. CDR1 is SNHLY, CDR2 FYNNEI, per germline. The V gene lost 6 bases and the J gene lost 4 bases, with 9 bases spanning the gap. DNA for the CDR3: TGTGCCAGCAGAGTTTCCTCCACCGGGGAGCTGTTTTTT. This codes for CASRVSSTGELFF.

The rearrangement uses TRBV30 and TRBJ2-7; 9 bases are shared with TRBD2. The J call may be in error: the DNA end matches TRBJ2-5 better. In germline, CDR1 is GTSNPN, CDR2 SVGIG (reference sequence). CDR3 length: 15 residues. The CDR3 sequence: CAWSPLAGFGETQYF. CDR3 bases: TGTGCCTGGAGTCCTCTAGCGGGATTTGGAGAGACCCAGTACTTC.

This clone was counted once. This chain connects TRBV2 to TRBJ1-6, with TRBD1 as a possible D gene (5 bases). V was cut by 10 bases and J by 10 bases, with 17 bases left in between. The CDR3 has 13 amino acids. Germline CDR1 SNHLY, CDR2 FYNNEI. The CDR3 DNA follows: TGTGCCACCTCCGGGGCAGGGCAATCACCCCTCCACTTT. Its translation: CATSGAGQSPLHF. Looking up the rest from reference TRBV2 and TRBJ1-6 gives the full variable domain: EPEVTQTPSHQVTQMGQEVILRCVPISNHLYFYWYRQILGQKVEFLVSFYNNEISEKSEIFDDQFSVERPDGSNFTLKIRSTKLEDSAMYFCATSGAGQSPLHFGNGTRLTVT.

This chain links TRBV27 with TRBJ1-4; 7 bases are shared with TRBD1. Per the germline V gene, CDR1 is MNHEY and CDR2 is SMNVEV (reference sequence). The V gene end was trimmed by 4 bases and the J gene end by 8 bases; junction bases not matched to a gene: 13. The CDR3 totals 16 residues. The CDR3 DNA follows: TGTGCCAGCAGTTCCGGACAGGTGGGGAGTCGGGAAAAACTGTTTTTT. Translating gives CASSSGQVGSREKLFF.